A selection of T cell receptor beta chains follows, all from one sample in a study of OX40 agonist ivuxolimab in advanced cancers. Produced via immunoSEQ multiplex PCR; TCRdb's table is partial and in-frame only. The sample carries 87,000 or so clones, 70% to 90% recorded once. The material sequenced was CD4+ or CD8+ T cells sorted from blood, taken in a trial of the OX40 agonist ivuxolimab. These receptors were obtained from an adult with an advanced solid tumor such as melanoma, head and neck, liver or kidney cancer. The CDR3 runs from the conserved cysteine through the conserved F or W. D genes are given only for firm matches. Clone size is given for some rows only: seen once, a few or many times, or a class if the clone is expanded.

NA	TRBV5-6	NA	TRBJ1-3	CASSPNYSGNTIYF	TGTGCCAGCAGCCCGAATTACTCTGGAAACACCATATATTTT
TRBD1	TRBV11-2	NA	TRBJ2-4	CASSLTGGALDIQYF	TGTGCCAGCAGCCTGACAGGGGGCGCGTTGGACATTCAGTACTTC
TRBD2	TRBV5-1	NA	TRBJ2-1	CASSLPTSGSRQFF	TGCGCCAGCAGCTTGCCGACTAGCGGGAGTAGGCAGTTCTTC
NA	TRBV2	few	TRBJ1-5	CASSEWQRNQPQHF	TGTGCCAGCAGTGAGTGGCAGCGCAATCAGCCCCAGCATTTT
NA	TRBV7-9	NA	TRBJ1-2	CASSLEANYGYTF	TGTGCCAGCAGCTTAGAGGCTAACTATGGCTACACCTTC
NA	TRBV6-6	NA	TRBJ1-1	CASSYGGTNTEAFF	TGTGCCAGCAGTTACGGGGGGACGAACACTGAAGCTTTCTTT
NA	TRBV6-6	NA	TRBJ1-2	CARDGQTPRYGYTF	TGTGCCAGGGATGGACAGACTCCCCGGTATGGCTACACCTTC
NA	TRBV5-6	NA	TRBJ2-2	CASSLTGLRNTGELFF	TGTGCCAGCAGCTTGACAGGTCTCCGGAACACCGGGGAGCTGTTTTTT
NA	TRBV7-8	NA	TRBJ1-5	CASSLGWGRESNQPQHF	TGTGCCAGCAGCCTAGGGTGGGGGCGAGAAAGCAATCAGCCCCAGCATTTT
TRBD1	TRBV7-9	NA	TRBJ1-1	CASSIGQGPDTEAFF	TGTGCCAGCAGCATAGGACAGGGTCCCGACACTGAAGCTTTCTTT
NA	TRBV5-4	NA	TRBJ2-7	CASSLLGAGLYEQYF	TGTGCCAGCAGCTTGTTGGGGGCAGGCCTATACGAGCAGTACTTC
NA	TRBV14	NA	TRBJ2-2	CASSHLGQTLTSHRELFF	TGTGCCAGCAGCCACCTAGGACAGACACTAACTTCCCACCGGGAGCTGTTTTTT
NA	TRBV5-1	NA	TRBJ2-4	CASSLVDSPAANIQYF	TGCGCCAGCAGCTTGGTCGACAGCCCTGCTGCAAACATTCAGTACTTC
NA	TRBV19	NA	TRBJ2-7	CASSILRGRTKGEEQYF	TGTGCCAGTAGTATCCTCAGGGGACGCACAAAGGGAGAAGAGCAGTACTTC
NA	TRBV14	NA	TRBJ2-3	CASSSQSTDTQYF	TGTGCCAGCAGTTCGCAGTCCACAGATACGCAGTATTTT
NA	TRBV7-3	NA	TRBJ2-3	CASSRTGLDTDTQYF	TGTGCCAGCAGCAGGACGGGTCTTGACACAGATACGCAGTATTTT
TRBD2	TRBV7-9	NA	TRBJ2-1	CASSPGLGPRAEQFF	TGTGCCAGCAGCCCTGGACTAGGGCCACGGGCTGAGCAGTTCTTC
NA	TRBV10-3	once	TRBJ1-2	CAISEYSTNYGYTF	TGTGCCATCAGTGAGTATAGTACTAACTATGGCTACACCTTC
NA	TRBV27	NA	TRBJ2-7	CASSLGSRNEQYF	TGTGCCAGCAGTTTGGGGTCCAGGAACGAGCAGTACTTC
NA	TRBV25-1	NA	TRBJ2-5	CASSVNQVAPRQETQYF	TGTGCCAGCAGTGTGAACCAGGTCGCGCCCCGTCAAGAGACCCAGTACTTC
NA	TRBV5-1	NA	TRBJ2-7	CASSLGPPDEQYF	TGCGCCAGCAGCTTGGGACCCCCGGACGAGCAGTACTTC
NA	TRBV9	NA	TRBJ2-1	CASSVLPEKHNEQFF	TGTGCCAGCAGCGTGCTCCCTGAGAAGCACAATGAGCAGTTCTTC
TRBD2	TRBV28	NA	TRBJ2-2	CASSLLAGGRMGTGELFF	TGTGCCAGCAGTTTACTCGCGGGAGGAAGGATGGGCACCGGGGAGCTGTTTTTT
TRBD1	TRBV2	NA	TRBJ2-7	CASMTGTVTYEQYF	TGTGCCAGCATGACGGGGACAGTCACCTACGAGCAGTACTTC